The present T cell receptor beta chain was sequenced within a study of blood T cell repertoires in COVID-19. On the study more broadly: In each case, the material was cDNA or gDNA derived from T cells, B-cell-depleted T cells, or PBMCs.

Trimming pared 6 bases from V and 8 bases from J, leaving 13 bases between. The CDR3 is made up of 12 amino acids. CDR1 and CDR2 (germline): MDHEN, SYDVKM. Original processing methods: Amplification from reference gene primers served as the basis for estimated nucleated cell counts. Clones were sequenced by immunoSEQ multiplex PCR, and TCRdb holds only the in-frame ones, with some missing. Clone size and the V and J calls come from that table; the DNA yielded D and trimming. The sample contains some 250,000 clones, around 80% of which appear only once. The receptor's source is a man in his sixties with acute or convalescent COVID-19. The sample consisted of peripheral blood. The V call is TRBV28, the J call TRBJ1-2; possible D gene TRBD1, 6 bases. This chain's CDR3 is CASRAGTLGYTF. The CDR3 bases are TGTGCCAGCAGGGCCGGGACACTCGGCTACACCTTC.